These 30 T cell receptor beta chains came from one sample sequenced in a study of T cells after yellow fever vaccination. From the 5' RACE reads, TCRdb called clonotypes with MiXCR, one entry per CDR3 protein. The data contain under 300,000 distinct CDR3 sequences, under 15% of them singletons. Sequenced here: CD4+ T cells sorted from PBMCs, sampled 45 days after the yellow fever booster vaccination. The receptors originated from a man aged 25-45 years who received the YFV17D yellow fever vaccine.

The V and J genes are TRBV14 and TRBJ2-3; D uncertain. CDR1 is SGHDN and CDR2 is FVKESK in the germline V gene. The CDR3 length is 15 residues. V lost 2 bases to trimming and J lost 3 bases, with 12 bases between them. The CDR3 DNA reads as TGTGCCAGCAGCCAAATGACACGTCCTACAGATACGCAGTATTTT. This gives the protein CASSQMTRPTDTQYF.

Only a few counts were recorded for this clonotype. The chain is built from TRBV11-2 and TRBJ2-7; TRBD1 might be the D (6 bases). Germline values: CDR1 SGHAT, CDR2 FQNNGV. V was clipped by 5 bases and J by 0 bases, with 17 bases between them. CDR3 length equals 16 residues. The CDR3 sequence is CASSPLRDKSSYEQYF. DNA for the CDR3: TGTGCCAGCAGCCCCCTACGGGACAAGAGCTCCTACGAGCAGTACTTC. Variable domain in full (rest from reference TRBV11-2 and TRBJ2-7): EAGVAQSPRYKIIEKRQSVAFWCNPISGHATLYWYQQILGQGPKLLIQFQNNGVVDDSQLPKDRFSAERLKGVDSTLKIQPAKLEDSAVYLCASSPLRDKSSYEQYFGPGTRLTVT.

This clonotype appeared many times. This chain uses TRBV5-1 with TRBJ2-7, with TRBD2 matching over 7 bases. Germline V CDR1 and CDR2: SGHRS, YFSETQ. V lost 7 bases to trimming and J lost 7 bases; unmatched junction nucleotides: 11. CDR3 size: 13 residues. The CDR3 sequence is CASARLAEREQYF. In nucleotides, the CDR3 is TGCGCCAGCGCAAGGCTAGCGGAGAGGGAGCAGTACTTC.

The chain combines TRBV24-1 with TRBJ2-3; D is possibly TRBD2 (5 bases). Trimming took 3 bases from V and 2 from J, leaving 11 bases between them. CDR1 KGHDR and CDR2 SFDVKD come from the germline V gene. The CDR3 is 15 amino acids. The CDR3 region is CATSDIGEATDTQYF. CDR3 nucleotide sequence: TGTGCCACCAGTGATATCGGGGAAGCCACAGATACGCAGTATTTT.

The chain is built from TRBV20-1 and TRBJ1-4; D remains unclear. The germline V and J ends were trimmed by 0 bases and 4 bases, with 15 bases remaining between them. Germline loops: CDR1 DFQATT, CDR2 SNEGSKA (reference sequence). CDR3 length: 16 residues. In DNA form, the CDR3 reads TGCAGTGCTAGAGACCTAGCGGAAGGGATTAATGAAAAACTGTTTTTT. Amino acid sequence: CSARDLAEGINEKLFF.

A few counts support this clonotype. The DNA of the CDR3 is TGTGCCAGCGGATTCTCCTACGAGCAGTACTTC. It translates to CASGFSYEQYF. The chain employs TRBV12-3 or TRBV12-4 and TRBJ2-7; D unresolved. V was clipped by 8 bases and J by 0 bases, with 5 bases between them. This CDR3 region has 11 residues.

This chain uses TRBV20-1 with TRBJ1-1, with D uncertain. The germline V gene has CDR1 DFQATT and CDR2 SNEGSKA (reference sequence). The V gene lost 6 bases and the J gene lost 7 bases, with 12 bases spanning the gap. The CDR3 runs 11 residues. CDR3 DNA sequence: TGCAGTGCCAGAAGGACGGTTGAAGCTTTCTTT. This codes for CSARRTVEAFF.

The chain combines TRBV3-1 with TRBJ1-1; D possibly corresponds to TRBD1 (6 bases). This CDR3 has 15 residues. V lost 5 bases and J 0 bases, leaving 13 bases between the germline ends. Germline V gives CDR1 LGHDT, CDR2 YNNKEL (reference sequence). The CDR3 reads CASSGGGTMNTEAFF. CDR3 bases: TGTGCCAGCAGCGGCGGCGGGACAATGAACACTGAAGCTTTCTTT.

Worth noting for this clonotype: A much larger clone differs from this one at a single base, so this may be a read error. V and J are TRBV5-1 and TRBJ1-6; TRBD1 might be the D (6 bases). This CDR3 spans 15 amino acids. V lost 7 bases to trimming and J lost 6 bases, with 17 bases between them. Germline loops: CDR1 SGHRS, CDR2 YFSETQ. For the CDR3, the DNA is TGCGCCAGCCGAGAAAGGGGGGAGTCTAATTCACCCCTCCACTTT. Encoded protein: CASRERGESNSPLHF.

The chain employs TRBV19 and TRBJ1-1; D gene uncertain. V dropped 3 bases and J dropped 1 base, with 6 bases sitting between them. This CDR3 is built from 13 residues. Per the germline V gene, CDR1 is LNHDA and CDR2 is SQIVND (reference sequence). CDR3 residues: CASSIQENTEAFF. The CDR3 DNA reads TGTGCCAGTAGTATTCAGGAGAACACTGAAGCTTTCTTT. The full variable domain, rest sourced from reference TRBV19 and TRBJ1-1, is DGGITQSPKYLFRKEGQNVTLSCEQNLNHDAMYWYRQDPGQGLRLIYYSQIVNDFQKGDIAEGYSVSREKKESFPLTVTSAQKNPTAFYLCASSIQENTEAFFGQGTRLTVV.

The chain combines TRBV20-1 with TRBJ2-7; D possibly corresponds to TRBD2 (6 bases). The germline CDR1 and CDR2 sequences are DFQATT and SNEGSKA (reference sequence). V lost 6 bases to trimming and J lost 0 bases, with 12 bases between them. The CDR3 loop spans 13 amino acids. This CDR3 reads CSAPTSFSYEQYF. The CDR3 coding sequence is TGCAGTGCACCCACTAGCTTCTCCTACGAGCAGTACTTC.

This clonotype was counted between two and nine times. V is TRBV3-1 and J is TRBJ2-2; D possibly corresponds to TRBD2 (7 bases). The CDR3 is 17 residues long. Trimming removed 4 bases from V and 3 bases from J, with 18 bases in between. The germline V gene has CDR1 LGHDT and CDR2 YNNKEL (reference sequence). The CDR3 DNA follows: TGTGCCAGCAGCCCACGGGGGGCGGGGGAATACACCGGGGAGCTGTTTTTT. It encodes CASSPRGAGEYTGELFF.

J is TRBJ2-7 and V is TRBV10-3; no definite D call. Per the germline V gene, CDR1 is ENHRY and CDR2 is SYGVKD. The length of the CDR3 is 15 residues. V was pared by 6 bases and J by 2 bases, with 17 bases between. In DNA, the CDR3 is TGTGCCATCAGCGATAGCCGGGCGGTACCCTACGAGCAGTACTTC. It codes for CAISDSRAVPYEQYF.

This clonotype occurred many times. This sequence joins TRBV5-6 and TRBJ2-5; 7 nucleotides line up with TRBD1. J lost 5 bases, V lost 4 bases, and 8 bases had no gene match. CDR3 length: 14 amino acids. The V gene's germline CDR1 is SGHDT and CDR2 YYEEEE. For the CDR3, the DNA is TGTGCCAGCAGCCAGACAGGGTTAGTGGAGACCCAGTACTTC. Translating gives CASSQTGLVETQYF.

The chain has TRBV9 and TRBJ2-3; 8 nucleotides agree with TRBD1. Germline V gene data show CDR1 as SGDLS and CDR2 as YYNGEE. The CDR3 has 14 residues. The V segment lost 4 bases and the J segment 3 bases; nucleotides outside the gene matches: 4. The chain's CDR3 is CASSPGGWTDTQYF. The CDR3 DNA is TGTGCCAGCAGCCCAGGGGGCTGGACAGATACGCAGTATTTT.

At least ten counts were recorded for this clonotype. The chain links TRBV28 to TRBJ2-5; D may be TRBD1 (7 bases). The CDR3 has 13 residues. V dropped 3 bases and J dropped 5 bases, with 10 bases sitting between them. CDR1 and CDR2 from the germline V gene are MDHEN and SYDVKM. The CDR3 reads CASSFAGGETQYF. For the CDR3, the DNA is TGTGCCAGCAGTTTTGCAGGGGGGGAGACCCAGTACTTC. Looking up the rest from reference TRBV28 and TRBJ2-5 gives the full variable domain: DVKVTQSSRYLVKRTGEKVFLECVQDMDHENMFWYRQDPGLGLRLIYFSYDVKMKEKGDIPEGYSVSREKKERFSLILESASTNQTSMYLCASSFAGGETQYFGPGTRLLVL.

This clonotype turned up a few times. The CDR3 loop reads CASSLSGTGLETQYF. The CDR3 DNA sequence: TGTGCCAGCAGCTTGTCTGGGACAGGGCTAGAGACCCAGTACTTC. The chain recombines TRBV5-5 with TRBJ2-5; TRBD1 agrees at 9 bases. The CDR3 is 15 amino acids. Germline V gene data show CDR1 as SGHKS and CDR2 as YYEKEE (reference sequence). Trimming took 1 base from V and 4 from J; bases not matched to a gene: 5.

This clonotype showed up many times. This sequence joins TRBV10-1 and TRBJ2-2; D remains unclear. This CDR3 comprises 13 residues. The ends were cut back, 5 bases at V and 2 bases at J, with 6 bases in the middle. Per the germline V gene, CDR1 is WNHNN and CDR2 is SYGVQD (reference sequence). The CDR3 nucleotides read TGCGCCAGCAGTCAGGTCAACACCGGGGAGCTGTTTTTT. It yields the protein CASSQVNTGELFF.

The chain employs TRBV7-2 and TRBJ2-5; no definite D call. The V gene's germline CDR1 is SGHTA and CDR2 FQGNSA. The V end was cut by 2 bases, the J end by 7 bases, with 5 bases between. CDR3 length: 11 amino acids. The CDR3, as DNA: TGTGCCAGCAGCTTATTCGGGACCCAGTACTTC. This encodes CASSLFGTQYF.

The chain has TRBV7-9 and TRBJ2-1, with a tentative D call TRBD2 (6 bases). Germline CDR1 reads SEHNR; CDR2 reads FQNEAQ (reference sequence). The length of the CDR3 is 13 residues. The germline V and J ends were trimmed by 3 bases and 8 bases, with 11 bases remaining between them. Here the CDR3 reads CASSFETRYEQFF. The CDR3 DNA follows: TGTGCCAGCAGCTTTGAGACTAGGTATGAGCAGTTCTTC. The whole variable domain, filled in from reference TRBV7-9 and TRBJ2-1, reads DTGVSQNPRHKITKRGQNVTFRCDPISEHNRLYWYRQTLGQGPEFLTYFQNEAQLEKSRLLSDRFSAERPKGSFSTLEIQRTEQGDSAMYLCASSFETRYEQFFGPGTRLTVL.

In the case of this clonotype: One junction end does not reproduce the germline sequence, and a read error may be involved. The chain is built from TRBV9 and TRBJ2-5; perhaps TRBD2 as D (6 bases). This CDR3 has 15 amino acids. Germline-derived CDR1 and CDR2 are SGDLS and YYNGEE. CDR3 sequence (DNA): TGTGACAGCAGCGTGGGGACTGACTTTGCAGAGACCCAGTACTTC. This gives the protein CDSSVGTDFAETQYF.

This clonotype was seen at least ten times. The chain links TRBV20-1 to TRBJ2-1, with D hard to call. The V gene's germline CDR1 is DFQATT and CDR2 SNEGSKA (reference sequence). Trimming removed 0 bases from V and 0 bases from J, with 3 bases in between. CDR3 length: 13 amino acids. DNA for the CDR3: TGCAGTGCTAGAGAGGCCTCCTACAATGAGCAGTTCTTC. Protein sequence: CSAREASYNEQFF.

This clonotype was picked up many times. CDR3 sequence: CASSEKDEQFF. CDR3 nucleotides: TGCGCCAGCAGCGAGAAGGATGAGCAGTTCTTC. The gene calls are TRBV5-1 and TRBJ2-1; D remains unclear. V was cut by 4 bases and J by 8 bases, with 7 bases left in between. CDR3 size: 11 residues. Germline values: CDR1 SGHRS, CDR2 YFSETQ.

This chain joins TRBV5-6 and TRBJ2-3; 13 nucleotides agree with TRBD2. The germline CDR1 and CDR2 sequences are SGHDT and YYEEEE. J lost 2 bases, V lost 4 bases, and 4 bases had no gene match. The CDR3 covers 16 residues. The CDR3 nucleotides are TGTGCCAGCAGCAACGGACTAGCGGGAGTCACAGATACGCAGTATTTT. Translated, it gives CASSNGLAGVTDTQYF. The full variable domain, completed using reference TRBV5-6 and TRBJ2-3, is DAGVTQSPTHLIKTRGQQVTLRCSPKSGHDTVSWYQQALGQGPQFIFQYYEEEERQRGNFPDRFSGHQFPNYSSELNVNALLLGDSALYLCASSNGLAGVTDTQYFGPGTRLTVL.

This clonotype was picked up a small number of times. The chain recombines TRBV12-3 or TRBV12-4 with TRBJ2-1; D is uncertain. The CDR3 has 14 amino acids. Trimming stripped 5 bases from V and 1 base from J, with 9 bases between. The chain's CDR3 is CASSHQRSYNEQFF. The CDR3 coding sequence is TGTGCCAGCAGTCACCAGAGGTCCTACAATGAGCAGTTCTTC.

The chain has TRBV24-1 and TRBJ2-1; the D gene is possibly TRBD2 (6 bases). CDR3 size: 15 residues. Trimming shortened V by 4 bases and J by 4 bases, and 13 bases separated the two germline ends. Germline CDR1 and CDR2: KGHDR and SFDVKD. CDR3 in DNA: TGTGCCACCAGTGACTCCCGGACTATTTACAATGAGCAGTTCTTC. Amino acids: CATSDSRTIYNEQFF.

The gene calls are TRBV7-9 and TRBJ2-1, with D unclear. CDR3 length: 13 amino acids. Germline V gene data show CDR1 as SEHNR and CDR2 as FQNEAQ (reference sequence). Deletions cut 1 base from V and 7 bases from J, with 8 bases between. The CDR3 region has the DNA TGTGCCAGCAGCTTAGTAGCAGAGAATGAGCAGTTCTTC. This encodes CASSLVAENEQFF.

This clonotype was picked up a small number of times. CDR3 region: CASRFLWTSSPNEQYF. CDR3 DNA: TGTGCCAGCAGATTTTTATGGACGTCAAGCCCCAACGAGCAGTACTTC. This chain links TRBV27 with TRBJ2-7, with D unresolved. The CDR3 contains 16 residues. The germline CDR1 and CDR2 sequences are MNHEY and SMNVEV (reference sequence). Trimming took 6 bases from V and 5 from J, leaving 23 bases between them.

A few counts support this clonotype. The V gene is TRBV12-3 or TRBV12-4, the J gene TRBJ2-3, with TRBD2 identical over 7 bases. V was clipped by 6 bases and J by 0 bases; unmatched bases: 3. This CDR3 contains 14 residues. CDR3 region: CASRLAISTDTQYF. Here the CDR3 DNA reads TGTGCCAGCAGACTAGCGATAAGCACAGATACGCAGTATTTT.

This clonotype has only a few counts. This sequence joins TRBV7-3 and TRBJ1-1; 10 nucleotides align to TRBD1. The CDR3 extends over 14 amino acids. The germline CDR1 and CDR2 sequences are SGHTA and FQGTGA. The V segment lost 4 bases and the J segment 4 bases; nucleotides outside the gene matches: 3. The CDR3 DNA reads as TGTGCCAGCAGCTACGGACAGGGGGGCACTGAAGCTTTCTTT. Translation gives CASSYGQGGTEAFF.